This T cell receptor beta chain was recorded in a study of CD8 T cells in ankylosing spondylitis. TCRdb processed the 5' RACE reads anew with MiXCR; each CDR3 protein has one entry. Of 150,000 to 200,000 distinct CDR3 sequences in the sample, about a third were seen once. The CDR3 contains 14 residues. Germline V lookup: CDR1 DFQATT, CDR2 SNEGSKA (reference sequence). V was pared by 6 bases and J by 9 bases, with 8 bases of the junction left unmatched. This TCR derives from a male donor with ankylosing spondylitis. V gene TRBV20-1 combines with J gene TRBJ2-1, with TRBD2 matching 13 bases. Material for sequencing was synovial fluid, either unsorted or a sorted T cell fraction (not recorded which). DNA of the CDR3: TGCAGTGCGCCACTAGCGGGGGGGCTCAGTGAGCAGTTCTTC. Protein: CSAPLAGGLSEQFF.